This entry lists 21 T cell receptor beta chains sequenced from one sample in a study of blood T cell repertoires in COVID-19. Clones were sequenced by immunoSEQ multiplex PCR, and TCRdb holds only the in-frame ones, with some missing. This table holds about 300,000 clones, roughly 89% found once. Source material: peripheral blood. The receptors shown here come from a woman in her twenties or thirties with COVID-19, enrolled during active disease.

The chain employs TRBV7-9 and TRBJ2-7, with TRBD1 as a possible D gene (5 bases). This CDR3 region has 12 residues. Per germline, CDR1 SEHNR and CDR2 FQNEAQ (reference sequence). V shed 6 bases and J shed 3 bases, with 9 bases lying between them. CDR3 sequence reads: CASRRDSYEQYF. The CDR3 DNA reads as TGTGCCAGCAGACGAGACAGCTACGAGCAGTACTTC. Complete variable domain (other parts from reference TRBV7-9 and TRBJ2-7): DTGVSQNPRHKITKRGQNVTFRCDPISEHNRLYWYRQTLGQGPEFLTYFQNEAQLEKSRLLSDRFSAERPKGSFSTLEIQRTEQGDSAMYLCASRRDSYEQYFGPGTRLTVT.

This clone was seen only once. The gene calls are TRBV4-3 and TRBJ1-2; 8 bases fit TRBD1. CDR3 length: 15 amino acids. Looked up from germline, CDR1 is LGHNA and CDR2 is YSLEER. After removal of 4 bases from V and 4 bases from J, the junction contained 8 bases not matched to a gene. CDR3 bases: TGCGCCAGCAGCCCAGGACAGGGAGGGTTCTATGGCTACACCTTC. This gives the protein CASSPGQGGFYGYTF.

CDR3 protein: CASRERYGYTF. The CDR3 DNA is TGTGCCAGTAGAGAGAGATATGGCTACACCTTC. J is TRBJ1-2 and V is TRBV19, with D hard to call. Between the trimmed V and J ends, which lost 6 bases and 5 bases, there was a span of 7 bases. From germline, CDR1 is LNHDA and CDR2 SQIVND (reference sequence). The CDR3 spans 11 residues. Combining the CDR3 with reference TRBV19 and TRBJ1-2 gives the whole variable domain DGGITQSPKYLFRKEGQNVTLSCEQNLNHDAMYWYRQDPGQGLRLIYYSQIVNDFQKGDIAEGYSVSREKKESFPLTVTSAQKNPTAFYLCASRERYGYTFGSGTRLTVV.

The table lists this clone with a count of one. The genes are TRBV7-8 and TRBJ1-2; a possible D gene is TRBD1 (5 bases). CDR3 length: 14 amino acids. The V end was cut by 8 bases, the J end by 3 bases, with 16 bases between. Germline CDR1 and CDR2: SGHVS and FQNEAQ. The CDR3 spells CASGLYGGYYGYTF. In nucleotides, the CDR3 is TGTGCCAGCGGGCTCTATGGGGGGTACTATGGCTACACCTTC.

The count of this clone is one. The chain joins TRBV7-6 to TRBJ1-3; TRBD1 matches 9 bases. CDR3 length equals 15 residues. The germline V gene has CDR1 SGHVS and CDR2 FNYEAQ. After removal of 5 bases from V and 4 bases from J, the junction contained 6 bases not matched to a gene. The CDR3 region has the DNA TGTGCCAGCAGCCGGTATGGGACAGGGGGAAACACCATATATTTT. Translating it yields CASSRYGTGGNTIYF.

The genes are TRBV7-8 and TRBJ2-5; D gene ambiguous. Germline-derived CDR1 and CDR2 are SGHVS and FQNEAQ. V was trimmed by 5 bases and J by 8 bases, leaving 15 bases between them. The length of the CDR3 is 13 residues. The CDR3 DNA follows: TGTGCCAGCAGCGTAGACACTCAGGCAACCCAGTACTTC. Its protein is CASSVDTQATQYF.

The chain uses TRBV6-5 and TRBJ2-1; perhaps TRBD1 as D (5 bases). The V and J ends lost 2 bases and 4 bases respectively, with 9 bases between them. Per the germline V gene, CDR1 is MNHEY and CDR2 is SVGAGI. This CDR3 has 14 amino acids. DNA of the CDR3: TGTGCCAGCAGTTACCCGGACAATTACAATGAGCAGTTCTTC. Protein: CASSYPDNYNEQFF.

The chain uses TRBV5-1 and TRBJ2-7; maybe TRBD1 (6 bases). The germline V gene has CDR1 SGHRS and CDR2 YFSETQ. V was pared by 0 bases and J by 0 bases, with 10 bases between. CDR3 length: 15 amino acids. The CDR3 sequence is CASSLGADSSYEQYV. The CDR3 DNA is TGCGCCAGCAGCTTGGGAGCGGACAGCTCCTACGAGCAGTACGTC.

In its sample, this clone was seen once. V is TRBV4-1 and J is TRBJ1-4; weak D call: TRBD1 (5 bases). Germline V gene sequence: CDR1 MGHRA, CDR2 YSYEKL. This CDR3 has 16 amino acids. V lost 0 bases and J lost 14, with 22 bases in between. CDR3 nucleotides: TGCGCCAGCAGCCAAGAGGGGACCCCGGGGGTAACCCCGCTGTTTTTT. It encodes CASSQEGTPGVTPLFF.

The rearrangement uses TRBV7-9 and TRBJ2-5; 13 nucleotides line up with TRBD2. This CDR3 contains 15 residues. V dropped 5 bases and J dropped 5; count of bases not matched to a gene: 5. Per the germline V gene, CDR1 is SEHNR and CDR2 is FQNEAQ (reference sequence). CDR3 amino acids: CASSQGTSGAETQYF. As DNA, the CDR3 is TGTGCCAGCAGCCAGGGGACTAGCGGGGCTGAGACCCAGTACTTC.

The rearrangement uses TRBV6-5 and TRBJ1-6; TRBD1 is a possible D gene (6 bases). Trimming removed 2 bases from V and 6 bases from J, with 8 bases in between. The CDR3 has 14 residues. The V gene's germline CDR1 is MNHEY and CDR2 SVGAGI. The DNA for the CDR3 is TGTGCCAGCAGTTACGGGGGCAGTAATTCACCCCTCCACTTT. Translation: CASSYGGSNSPLHF.

The CDR3 DNA follows: TGCGCCAGCAGCCCATCTAGCGGGGTTAGGGCCGGGGAGCTGTTTTTT. This translates into CASSPSSGVRAGELFF. This chain uses TRBV5-1 with TRBJ2-2, with 9 positions matching TRBD2. Germline CDR1 and CDR2: SGHRS and YFSETQ. This CDR3 spans 16 amino acids. The trim removed 4 bases at V and 6 bases at J, leaving 10 bases unmatched.

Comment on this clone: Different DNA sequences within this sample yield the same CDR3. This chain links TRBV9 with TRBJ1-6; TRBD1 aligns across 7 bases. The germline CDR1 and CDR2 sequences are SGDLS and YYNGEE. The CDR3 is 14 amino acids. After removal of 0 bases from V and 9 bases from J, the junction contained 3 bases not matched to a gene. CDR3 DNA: TGTGCCAGCAGCGTAGGGCAGGGGGGTTCACCCCTCCACTTT. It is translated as CASSVGQGGSPLHF.

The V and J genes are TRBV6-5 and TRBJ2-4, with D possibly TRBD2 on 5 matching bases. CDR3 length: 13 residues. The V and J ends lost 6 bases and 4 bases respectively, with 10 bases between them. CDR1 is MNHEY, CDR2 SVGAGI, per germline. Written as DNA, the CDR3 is TGTGCCAGCAGCCTCGGCGGGAAAAACATTCAGTACTTC. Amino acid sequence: CASSLGGKNIQYF.

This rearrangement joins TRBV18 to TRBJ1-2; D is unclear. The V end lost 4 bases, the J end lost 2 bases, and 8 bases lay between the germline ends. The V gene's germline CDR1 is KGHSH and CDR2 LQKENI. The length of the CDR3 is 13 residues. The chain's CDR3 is CASSLSGNYGYTF. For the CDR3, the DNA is TGTGCCAGCTCACTCAGCGGGAACTATGGCTACACCTTC.

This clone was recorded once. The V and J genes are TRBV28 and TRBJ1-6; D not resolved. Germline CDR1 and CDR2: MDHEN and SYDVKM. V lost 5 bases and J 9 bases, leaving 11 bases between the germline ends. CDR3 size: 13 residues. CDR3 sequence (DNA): TGTGCCAGCAGTCCCGGTTGGAGTTCACCCCTCCACTTT. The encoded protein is CASSPGWSSPLHF.

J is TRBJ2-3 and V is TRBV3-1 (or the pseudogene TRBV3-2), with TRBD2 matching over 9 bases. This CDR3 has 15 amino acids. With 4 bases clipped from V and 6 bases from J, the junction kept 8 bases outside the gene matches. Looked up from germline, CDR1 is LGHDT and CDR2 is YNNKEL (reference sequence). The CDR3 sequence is CASSRSGGRWDTQYF. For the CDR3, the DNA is TGTGCCAGCAGCCGAAGCGGGGGGCGGTGGGATACGCAGTATTTT.

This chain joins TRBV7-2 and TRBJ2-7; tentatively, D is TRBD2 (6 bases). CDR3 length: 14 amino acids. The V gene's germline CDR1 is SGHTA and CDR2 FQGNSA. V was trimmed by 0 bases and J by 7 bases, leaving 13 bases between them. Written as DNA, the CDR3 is TGTGCCAGCAGCTTAGCGGTTCAGGCGGGGGAGCAGTACTTC. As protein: CASSLAVQAGEQYF.

The CDR3 spells CASSPGTENTEAFF. The CDR3 DNA reads TGTGCCAGCTCGCCCGGGACAGAGAACACTGAAGCTTTCTTT. V is TRBV18 and J is TRBJ1-1; 7 bases map to TRBD1. Germline-derived CDR1 and CDR2 are KGHSH and LQKENI. This CDR3 region has 14 residues. Losses at the gene ends were 6 bases for V and 1 base for J; bases not matched to a gene: 5.

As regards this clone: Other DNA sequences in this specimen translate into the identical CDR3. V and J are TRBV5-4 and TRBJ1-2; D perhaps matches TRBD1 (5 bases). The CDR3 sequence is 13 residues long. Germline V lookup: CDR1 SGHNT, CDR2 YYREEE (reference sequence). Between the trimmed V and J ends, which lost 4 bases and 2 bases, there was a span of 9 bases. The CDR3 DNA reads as TGTGCCAGCAGCCCAGACAGCAACTATGGCTACACCTTC. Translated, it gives CASSPDSNYGYTF.

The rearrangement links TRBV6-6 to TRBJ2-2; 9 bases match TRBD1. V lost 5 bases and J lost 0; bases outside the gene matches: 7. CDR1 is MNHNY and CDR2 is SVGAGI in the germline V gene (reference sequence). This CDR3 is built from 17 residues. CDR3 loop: CASSPGTGRANTGELFF. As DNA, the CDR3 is TGTGCCAGCAGTCCCGGGACAGGGAGGGCGAACACCGGGGAGCTGTTTTTT.